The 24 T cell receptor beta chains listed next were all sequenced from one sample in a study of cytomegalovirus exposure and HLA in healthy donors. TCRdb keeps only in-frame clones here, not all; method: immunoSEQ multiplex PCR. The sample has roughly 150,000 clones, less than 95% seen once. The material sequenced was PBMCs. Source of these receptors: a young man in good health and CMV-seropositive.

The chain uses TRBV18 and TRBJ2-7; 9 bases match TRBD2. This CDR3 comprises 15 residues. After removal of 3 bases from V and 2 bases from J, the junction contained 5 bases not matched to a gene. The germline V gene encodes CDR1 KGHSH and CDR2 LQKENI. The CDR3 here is CASSPQTSGPYEQYF. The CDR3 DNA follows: TGTGCCAGCTCACCTCAGACTAGCGGTCCCTACGAGCAGTACTTC.

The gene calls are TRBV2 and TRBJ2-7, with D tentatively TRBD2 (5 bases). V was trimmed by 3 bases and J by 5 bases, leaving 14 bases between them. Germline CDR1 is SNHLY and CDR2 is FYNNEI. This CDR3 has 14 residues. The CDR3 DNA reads TGTGCCAGCAGTGAGTTGAGGGAGATCCACGAGCAGTACTTC. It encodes CASSELREIHEQYF.

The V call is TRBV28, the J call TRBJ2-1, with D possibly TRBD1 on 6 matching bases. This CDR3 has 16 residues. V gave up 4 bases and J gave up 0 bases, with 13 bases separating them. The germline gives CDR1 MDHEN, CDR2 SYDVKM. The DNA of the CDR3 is TGTGCCAGCAGTTCCTCGACAGGCAGCTCCTACAATGAGCAGTTCTTC. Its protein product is CASSSSTGSSYNEQFF. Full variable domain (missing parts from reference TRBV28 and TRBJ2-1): DVKVTQSSRYLVKRTGEKVFLECVQDMDHENMFWYRQDPGLGLRLIYFSYDVKMKEKGDIPEGYSVSREKKERFSLILESASTNQTSMYLCASSSSTGSSYNEQFFGPGTRLTVL.

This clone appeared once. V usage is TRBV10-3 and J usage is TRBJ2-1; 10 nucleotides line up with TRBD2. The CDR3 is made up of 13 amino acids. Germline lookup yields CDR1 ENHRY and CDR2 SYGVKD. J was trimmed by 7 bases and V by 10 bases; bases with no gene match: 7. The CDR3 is CATASGSGNEQFF. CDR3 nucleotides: TGTGCCACCGCTAGCGGGAGTGGGAATGAGCAGTTCTTC.

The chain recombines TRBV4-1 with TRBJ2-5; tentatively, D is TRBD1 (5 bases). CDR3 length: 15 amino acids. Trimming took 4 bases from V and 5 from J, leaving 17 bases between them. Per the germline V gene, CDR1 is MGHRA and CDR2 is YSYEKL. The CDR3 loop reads CASSPLPGSPETQYF. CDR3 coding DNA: TGCGCCAGCAGCCCCCTTCCAGGGTCGCCCGAGACCCAGTACTTC.

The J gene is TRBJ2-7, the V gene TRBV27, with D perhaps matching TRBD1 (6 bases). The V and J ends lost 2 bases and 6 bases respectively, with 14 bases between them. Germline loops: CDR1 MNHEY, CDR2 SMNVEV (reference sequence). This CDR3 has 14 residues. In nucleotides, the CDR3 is TGTGCCAGCAGTTTAGGCGGACAGTTTGCCGAGCAGTACTTC. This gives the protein CASSLGGQFAEQYF.

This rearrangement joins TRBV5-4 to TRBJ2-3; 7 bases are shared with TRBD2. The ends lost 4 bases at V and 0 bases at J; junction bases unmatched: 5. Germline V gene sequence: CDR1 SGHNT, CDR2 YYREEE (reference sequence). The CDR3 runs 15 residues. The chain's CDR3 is CASSRTRRSTDTQYF. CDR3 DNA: TGTGCCAGCAGCAGGACTAGACGGAGCACAGATACGCAGTATTTT.

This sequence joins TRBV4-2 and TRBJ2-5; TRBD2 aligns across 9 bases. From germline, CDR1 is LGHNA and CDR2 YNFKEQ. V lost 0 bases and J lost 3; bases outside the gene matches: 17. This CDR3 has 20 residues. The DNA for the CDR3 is TGTGCCAGCAGCCAAGAAAGGGCTAGCGGGATCAAGGGGGCCAAAGAGACCCAGTACTTC. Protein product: CASSQERASGIKGAKETQYF.

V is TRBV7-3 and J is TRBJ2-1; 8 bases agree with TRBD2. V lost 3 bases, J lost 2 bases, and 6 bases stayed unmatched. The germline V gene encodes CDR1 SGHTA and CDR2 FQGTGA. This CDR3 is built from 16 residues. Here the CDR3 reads CASSLAGGYTYNEQFF. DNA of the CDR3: TGTGCCAGCAGCTTGGCGGGAGGATATACCTACAATGAGCAGTTCTTC.

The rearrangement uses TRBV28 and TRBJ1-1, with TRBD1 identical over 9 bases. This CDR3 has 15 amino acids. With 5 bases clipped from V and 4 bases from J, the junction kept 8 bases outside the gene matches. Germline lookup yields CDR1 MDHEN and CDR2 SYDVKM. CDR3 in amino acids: CASSKQGAGSTEAFF. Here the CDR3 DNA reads TGTGCCAGCAGTAAACAGGGGGCCGGTAGCACTGAAGCTTTCTTT. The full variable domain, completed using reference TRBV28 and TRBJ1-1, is DVKVTQSSRYLVKRTGEKVFLECVQDMDHENMFWYRQDPGLGLRLIYFSYDVKMKEKGDIPEGYSVSREKKERFSLILESASTNQTSMYLCASSKQGAGSTEAFFGQGTRLTVV.

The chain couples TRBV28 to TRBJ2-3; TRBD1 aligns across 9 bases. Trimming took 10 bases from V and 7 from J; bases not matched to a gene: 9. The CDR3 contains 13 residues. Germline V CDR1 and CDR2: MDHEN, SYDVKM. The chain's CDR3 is CATIQGARNTQYF. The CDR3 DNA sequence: TGTGCCACCATACAGGGGGCGCGGAATACGCAGTATTTT.

CDR3 nucleotide sequence: TGTGCCAGCTCAACCGGTGAGACAGGGGGCTCCTACGAGCAGTACTTC. Its protein is CASSTGETGGSYEQYF. This chain joins TRBV18 and TRBJ2-7; TRBD1 aligns across 9 bases. CDR3 length: 16 residues. V shed 5 bases and J 0 bases; nucleotides not matched to a gene: 8. CDR1 KGHSH and CDR2 LQKENI come from the germline V gene.

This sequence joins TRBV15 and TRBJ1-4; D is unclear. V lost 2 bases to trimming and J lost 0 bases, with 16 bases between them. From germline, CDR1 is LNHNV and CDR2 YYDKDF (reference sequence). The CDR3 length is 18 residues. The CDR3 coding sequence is TGTGCCACCAGCAGACCTCGGGGAGGCTTGGCAACTAATGAAAAACTGTTTTTT. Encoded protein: CATSRPRGGLATNEKLFF.

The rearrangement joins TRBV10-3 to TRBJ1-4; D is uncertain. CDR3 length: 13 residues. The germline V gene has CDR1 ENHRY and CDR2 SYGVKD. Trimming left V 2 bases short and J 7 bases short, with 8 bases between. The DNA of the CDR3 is TGTGCCATCAGTGAGCAGGAGGGTGAAAAACTGTTTTTT. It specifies CAISEQEGEKLFF.

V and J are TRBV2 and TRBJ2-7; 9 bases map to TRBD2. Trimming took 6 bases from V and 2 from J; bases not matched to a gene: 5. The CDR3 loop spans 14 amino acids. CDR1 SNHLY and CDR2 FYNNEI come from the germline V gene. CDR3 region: CASSQRGATYEQYF. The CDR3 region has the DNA TGTGCCAGCAGCCAGCGGGGGGCTACCTACGAGCAGTACTTC.

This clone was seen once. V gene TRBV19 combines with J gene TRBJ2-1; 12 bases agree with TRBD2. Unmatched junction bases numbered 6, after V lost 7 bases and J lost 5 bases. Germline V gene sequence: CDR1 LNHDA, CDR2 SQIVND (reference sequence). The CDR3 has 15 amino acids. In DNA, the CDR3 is TGTGCCAGTACCCCTCTAGCGGGAGGGGACAATGAGCAGTTCTTC. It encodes CASTPLAGGDNEQFF.

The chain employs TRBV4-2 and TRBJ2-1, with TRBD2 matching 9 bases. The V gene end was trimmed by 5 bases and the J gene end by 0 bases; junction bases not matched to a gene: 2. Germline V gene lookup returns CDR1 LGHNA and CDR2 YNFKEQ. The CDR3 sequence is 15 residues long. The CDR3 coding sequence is TGTGCCAGCAGCTATAGCGGGAGCTCCTACAATGAGCAGTTCTTC. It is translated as CASSYSGSSYNEQFF.

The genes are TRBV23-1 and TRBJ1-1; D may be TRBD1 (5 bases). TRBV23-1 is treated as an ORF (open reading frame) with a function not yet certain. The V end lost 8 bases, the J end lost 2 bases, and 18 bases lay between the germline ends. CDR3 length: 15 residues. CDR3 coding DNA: TGCGCCAGCCGCCAAAAGGGGCAGGGAAACACTGAAGCTTTCTTT. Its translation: CASRQKGQGNTEAFF.

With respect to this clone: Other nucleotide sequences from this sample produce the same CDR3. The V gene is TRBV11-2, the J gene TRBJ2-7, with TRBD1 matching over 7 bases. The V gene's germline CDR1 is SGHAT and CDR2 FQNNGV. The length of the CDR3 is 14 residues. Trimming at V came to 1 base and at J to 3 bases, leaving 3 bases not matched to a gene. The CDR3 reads CASSLGQGNYEQYF. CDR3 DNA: TGTGCCAGCAGCTTAGGACAGGGAAACTACGAGCAGTACTTC. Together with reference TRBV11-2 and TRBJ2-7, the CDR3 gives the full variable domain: EAGVAQSPRYKIIEKRQSVAFWCNPISGHATLYWYQQILGQGPKLLIQFQNNGVVDDSQLPKDRFSAERLKGVDSTLKIQPAKLEDSAVYLCASSLGQGNYEQYFGPGTRLTVT.

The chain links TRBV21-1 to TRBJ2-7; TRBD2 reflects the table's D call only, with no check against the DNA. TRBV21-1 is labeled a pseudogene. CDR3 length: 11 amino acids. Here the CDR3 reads CASRDCYEQYF. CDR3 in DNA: TGTGCCAGCAGGGACTGTTACGAGCAGTACTTC.

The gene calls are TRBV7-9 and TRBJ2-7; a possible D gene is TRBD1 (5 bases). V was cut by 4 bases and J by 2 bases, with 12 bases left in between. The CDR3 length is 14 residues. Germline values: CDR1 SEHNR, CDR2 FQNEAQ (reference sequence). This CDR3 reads CASSSDKTPYEQYF. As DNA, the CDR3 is TGTGCCAGCAGCTCGGACAAAACACCCTACGAGCAGTACTTC.

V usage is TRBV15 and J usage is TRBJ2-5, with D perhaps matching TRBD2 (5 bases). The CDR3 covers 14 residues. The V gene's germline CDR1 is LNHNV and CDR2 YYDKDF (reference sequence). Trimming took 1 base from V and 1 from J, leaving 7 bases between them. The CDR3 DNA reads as TGTGCCACCAGCAGAGCGGGGTTCCAAGAGACCCAGTACTTC. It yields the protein CATSRAGFQETQYF.

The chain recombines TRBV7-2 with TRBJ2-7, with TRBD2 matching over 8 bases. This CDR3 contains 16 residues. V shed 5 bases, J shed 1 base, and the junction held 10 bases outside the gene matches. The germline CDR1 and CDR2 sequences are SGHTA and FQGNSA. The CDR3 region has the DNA TGTGCCAGCAGCGCAACGGGACTAGTAGTTTCCTACGAGCAGTACTTC. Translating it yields CASSATGLVVSYEQYF.

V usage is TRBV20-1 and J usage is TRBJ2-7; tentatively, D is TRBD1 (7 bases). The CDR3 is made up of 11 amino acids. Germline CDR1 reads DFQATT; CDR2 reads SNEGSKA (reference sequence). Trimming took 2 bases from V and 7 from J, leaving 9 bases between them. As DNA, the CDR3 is TGCAGTGCTAGACAGGGGGGTGAGCAGTACTTC. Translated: CSARQGGEQYF.